A single sample is the source of the 27 T cell receptor beta chains below, sequenced in a study of blood T cell repertoires in COVID-19. Repertoires were generated with immunoSEQ multiplex PCR, while TCRdb's copy carries only in-frame clones and drops some. The sample records roughly 150,000 clones, roughly 84% being singletons. Sequences were obtained from PBMCs or T cells enriched from blood (not recorded which). These receptors were taken from a man between 65 and 85 years old who had been exposed to COVID-19.

This clone was counted between two and nine times. J is TRBJ1-1 and V is TRBV7-9, with D uncertain. V was clipped by 3 bases and J by 1 base, with 15 bases between them. Germline CDR1 reads SEHNR; CDR2 reads FQNEAQ (reference sequence). The CDR3 is made up of 16 amino acids. The CDR3 DNA is TGTGCCAGCAGCTTTCCGTGGTCCCTAAAGAACACTGAAGCTTTCTTT. As protein: CASSFPWSLKNTEAFF.

Note on this clone: Different DNA sequences within this sample yield the same CDR3. The gene calls are TRBV5-4 and TRBJ2-5, with 7 bases matching TRBD1. V was pared by 4 bases and J by 2 bases, with 5 bases of the junction left unmatched. CDR1 SGHNT and CDR2 YYREEE come from the germline V gene (reference sequence). This CDR3 has 14 residues. The CDR3 DNA reads TGTGCCAGCAGCACCGGACAGGCACAAGAGACCCAGTACTTC. Amino acids: CASSTGQAQETQYF.

The genes are TRBV5-1 and TRBJ1-4, with 8 bases fitting TRBD1. Germline V gene lookup returns CDR1 SGHRS and CDR2 YFSETQ. The CDR3 has 15 residues. V lost 2 bases and J lost 1; bases outside the gene matches: 1. DNA of the CDR3: TGCGCCAGCAGCTTACAGGGGGGAACTAATGAAAAACTGTTTTTT. Its protein product is CASSLQGGTNEKLFF.

This clone was counted only a few times. The gene calls are TRBV25-1 and TRBJ2-3; 8 bases are a match to TRBD2. Trimming cost V 7 bases and J 3 bases; bases outside gene matches: 3. The CDR3 loop spans 13 amino acids. From germline, CDR1 is MGHDK and CDR2 SYGVNS. CDR3 nucleotides: TGTGCCAGCACCAGCGGGAGAACAGATACGCAGTATTTT. Its translation is CASTSGRTDTQYF. The full variable domain, its missing parts supplied by reference TRBV25-1 and TRBJ2-3, is EADIYQTPRYLVIGTGKKITLECSQTMGHDKMYWYQQDPGMELHLIHYSYGVNSTEKGDLSSESTVSRIRTEHFPLTLESARPSHTSQYLCASTSGRTDTQYFGPGTRLTVL.

This chain's CDR3 is CASREDTGELFF. CDR3 bases: TGTGCCAGCAGGGAGGACACCGGGGAGCTGTTTTTT. The chain uses TRBV2 and TRBJ2-2, with a tentative D call TRBD2 (5 bases). The CDR3 extends over 12 amino acids. Looked up from germline, CDR1 is SNHLY and CDR2 is FYNNEI. The V and J ends lost 6 bases and 3 bases respectively, with 5 bases between them.

The chain links TRBV19 to TRBJ1-3, with D maybe TRBD1 (6 bases). This CDR3 spans 18 amino acids. Germline V lookup: CDR1 LNHDA, CDR2 SQIVND (reference sequence). V lost 3 bases, J lost 1 base, and 19 bases lay in between. The CDR3 DNA reads as TGTGCCAGTAGTATGGGGGCACAGGGATGGCCTTCTGGAAACACCATATATTTT. This codes for CASSMGAQGWPSGNTIYF.

The chain carries TRBV3-1 (or the pseudogene TRBV3-2) and TRBJ2-1; the match to TRBD2 covers 9 bases. Germline V gene lookup returns CDR1 LGHDT and CDR2 YNNKEL (reference sequence). V dropped 2 bases and J dropped 3; count of bases not matched to a gene: 14. This CDR3 comprises 19 residues. DNA for the CDR3: TGTGCCAGCAGCCAATCTAGCGGGATCTCTAGGGGGTGCTACAATGAGCAGTTCTTC. It specifies CASSQSSGISRGCYNEQFF.

The chain links TRBV19 to TRBJ1-6; possible D gene TRBD1, 6 bases. The CDR3 loop spans 19 amino acids. The V gene lost 3 bases and the J gene lost 9 bases, with 27 bases spanning the gap. Germline V gene data show CDR1 as LNHDA and CDR2 as SQIVND (reference sequence). The CDR3 sequence: CASSMRGSTAGVGTSPLHF. CDR3 coding DNA: TGTGCCAGTAGTATGAGGGGATCAACGGCAGGGGTAGGGACTTCACCCCTCCACTTT.

This rearrangement joins TRBV7-2 to TRBJ1-1; D is unclear. The V and J ends lost 0 bases and 2 bases respectively, with 13 bases between them. The V gene's germline CDR1 is SGHTA and CDR2 FQGNSA. CDR3 length: 16 amino acids. The CDR3 nucleotides are TGTGCCAGCAGCTTAGCGGCGGGTATCGGAAACACTGAAGCTTTCTTT. Its translation is CASSLAAGIGNTEAFF.

The V gene is TRBV19, the J gene TRBJ2-1, with 10 bases identical to TRBD2. V lost 0 bases to trimming and J lost 7 bases; unmatched junction nucleotides: 6. The CDR3 totals 16 residues. The V gene's germline CDR1 is LNHDA and CDR2 SQIVND (reference sequence). CDR3 nucleotide sequence: TGTGCCAGTAGTATAGAGACCCAGCGGGGGGGGAATGAGCAGTTCTTC. Translation: CASSIETQRGGNEQFF.

The chain is built from TRBV4-3 and TRBJ2-2; possibly TRBD2 for D (6 bases). Per the germline V gene, CDR1 is LGHNA and CDR2 is YSLEER. This CDR3 contains 15 residues. The V end lost 4 bases, the J end lost 2 bases, and 11 bases lay between the germline ends. DNA for the CDR3: TGCGCCAGCAGCCCCCGGGACTTTAACACCGGGGAGCTGTTTTTT. Its translation is CASSPRDFNTGELFF.

In nucleotides, the CDR3 is TGTGCCAGCAGCCCCAGAGGAAGCAATGAGCAGTTCTTC. It yields the protein CASSPRGSNEQFF. The J gene is TRBJ2-1, the V gene TRBV11-3, with D unclear. CDR1 SGHNT and CDR2 YENEEA come from the germline V gene. CDR3 length: 13 residues. Trimming removed 5 bases at V and 6 bases at J, with 11 bases between.

The chain combines TRBV19 with TRBJ1-2; maybe TRBD1 (6 bases). The germline V gene has CDR1 LNHDA and CDR2 SQIVND (reference sequence). CDR3 size: 18 residues. V shed 4 bases and J shed 4 bases, with 25 bases lying between them. CDR3 region: CASSTTNPNRVGGYGYTF. CDR3 nucleotide sequence: TGTGCCAGTAGTACAACCAATCCTAACAGGGTAGGCGGCTATGGCTACACCTTC.

This chain links TRBV11-3 with TRBJ2-1, with D uncertain. This CDR3 comprises 13 residues. The V gene lost 1 base and the J gene lost 7 bases, with 8 bases spanning the gap. The germline V gene has CDR1 SGHNT and CDR2 YENEEA. The CDR3 DNA sequence: TGTGCCAGCAGCTTAGGGGTAGCAAATGAGCAGTTCTTC. Translated, it gives CASSLGVANEQFF.

V usage is TRBV6-5 and J usage is TRBJ1-3, with TRBD1 identical over 7 bases. The CDR3 sequence is 15 residues long. V was clipped by 4 bases and J by 4 bases; unmatched bases: 7. Germline CDR1 is MNHEY and CDR2 is SVGAGI. The DNA of the CDR3 is TGTGCCAGCAGTTCCCAGACAGGGTCCGGAAACACCATATATTTT. As protein: CASSSQTGSGNTIYF.

This chain joins TRBV29-1 and TRBJ2-3; the match to TRBD2 covers 12 bases. Germline values: CDR1 SQVTM, CDR2 ANQGSEA. V was pared by 3 bases and J by 4 bases, with 5 bases of the junction left unmatched. The CDR3 spans 15 residues. Written as DNA, the CDR3 is TGCAGCGTTGAGGCTAGCGGGGGGGCGGCAGATACGCAGTATTTT. It codes for CSVEASGGAADTQYF.

The chain links TRBV6-5 to TRBJ2-7; D uncertain. This CDR3 contains 13 residues. Trimming removed 0 bases at V and 0 bases at J, with 3 bases between. The germline V gene has CDR1 MNHEY and CDR2 SVGAGI. This CDR3 reads CASSYSSSYEQYF. CDR3 coding DNA: TGTGCCAGCAGTTACTCGAGCTCCTACGAGCAGTACTTC.

The rearrangement joins TRBV4-1 to TRBJ2-1; the match to TRBD2 covers 11 bases. The germline CDR1 and CDR2 sequences are MGHRA and YSYEKL. Trimming took 3 bases from V and 4 from J; bases not matched to a gene: 11. The CDR3 totals 18 residues. CDR3 region: CASSQHSGRADPYNEQFF. The CDR3 DNA follows: TGCGCCAGCAGCCAGCATAGCGGGAGGGCTGATCCGTACAATGAGCAGTTCTTC.

The V and J genes are TRBV10-3 and TRBJ2-3; a weak D match, TRBD1 (6 bases). The CDR3 consists of 17 residues. Germline V gene sequence: CDR1 ENHRY, CDR2 SYGVKD. Trimming removed 6 bases at V and 2 bases at J, with 21 bases between. The CDR3 here is CAIRSSSQGNFTDTQYF. The CDR3 DNA sequence: TGTGCCATCAGGTCATCTTCACAGGGCAACTTCACAGATACGCAGTATTTT.

V usage is TRBV19 and J usage is TRBJ1-6, with a tentative D call TRBD1 (6 bases). The germline V gene has CDR1 LNHDA and CDR2 SQIVND (reference sequence). Trimming left V 8 bases short and J 8 bases short, with 16 bases between. CDR3 length equals 14 residues. The CDR3 bases are TGTGCCAGTCCCCTCGAATCAGGGGATTCACCCCTCCACTTT. This gives the protein CASPLESGDSPLHF. Looking up the rest from reference TRBV19 and TRBJ1-6 gives the full variable domain: DGGITQSPKYLFRKEGQNVTLSCEQNLNHDAMYWYRQDPGQGLRLIYYSQIVNDFQKGDIAEGYSVSREKKESFPLTVTSAQKNPTAFYLCASPLESGDSPLHFGNGTRLTVT.

This clone came up once. This chain joins TRBV29-1 and TRBJ1-3; 7 nucleotides line up with TRBD1. Germline lookup yields CDR1 SQVTM and CDR2 ANQGSEA. This CDR3 is built from 15 residues. V shed 1 base and J 3 bases; nucleotides not matched to a gene: 6. The CDR3 DNA reads TGCAGCGTTGAAGTTCCCTGGGACAGTGGAAACACCATATATTTT. Amino acid sequence: CSVEVPWDSGNTIYF.

This clone was seen just once. This rearrangement joins TRBV3-1 (or the pseudogene TRBV3-2) to TRBJ1-2; D is perhaps TRBD1 (6 bases). CDR1 LGHDT and CDR2 YNNKEL come from the germline V gene (reference sequence). V gave up 3 bases and J gave up 3 bases, with 14 bases separating them. The CDR3 totals 15 residues. The DNA for the CDR3 is TGTGCCAGCAGCCACCTCCGGGACAACTACTATGGCTACACCTTC. Translation: CASSHLRDNYYGYTF.

The chain joins TRBV5-5 to TRBJ2-7; TRBD1 is a possible D gene (6 bases). Trimming removed 0 bases at V and 4 bases at J, with 17 bases between. This CDR3 is 16 amino acids long. The V gene's germline CDR1 is SGHKS and CDR2 YYEKEE (reference sequence). The CDR3: CASSLVRQGLGYEQYF. In nucleotides, the CDR3 is TGTGCCAGCAGCTTGGTTCGTCAGGGGCTAGGTTACGAGCAGTACTTC.

A remark on this clone: The same CDR3 can be traced to other DNA sequences in this sample. V and J are TRBV2 and TRBJ1-1, with TRBD1 as a possible D gene (5 bases). CDR3 length equals 12 residues. The V end lost 3 bases, the J end lost 5 bases, and 7 bases lay between the germline ends. Germline CDR1 SNHLY, CDR2 FYNNEI. CDR3 sequence: CASSDGGTEAFF. The CDR3 nucleotides are TGTGCCAGCAGTGATGGGGGGACTGAAGCTTTCTTT.

V usage is TRBV11-2 and J usage is TRBJ2-7, with D possibly TRBD2 on 6 matching bases. The ends were cut back, 5 bases at V and 4 bases at J, with 24 bases in the middle. Germline loops: CDR1 SGHAT, CDR2 FQNNGV. The CDR3 runs to 17 residues. The CDR3 here is CASSRSLGGSHGYEQYF. The DNA for the CDR3 is TGTGCCAGCAGCCGCTCTTTAGGAGGGTCCCACGGGTACGAGCAGTACTTC.

The chain has TRBV27 and TRBJ2-2; D may be TRBD1 (5 bases). The CDR3 loop spans 14 amino acids. The germline gives CDR1 MNHEY, CDR2 SMNVEV (reference sequence). Trimming shortened V by 2 bases and J by 4 bases, and 8 bases separated the two germline ends. CDR3 protein: CASSLGAFTGELFF. The CDR3 bases are TGTGCCAGCAGTTTAGGGGCGTTCACCGGGGAGCTGTTTTTT.

The chain joins TRBV6-2 or TRBV6-3 to TRBJ1-2; TRBD1 might be the D (5 bases). The V end lost 5 bases, the J end lost 4 bases, and 17 bases lay between the germline ends. The germline CDR1 and CDR2 sequences are MNHEY and SVGEGT. The CDR3 is made up of 15 amino acids. CDR3 in DNA: TGTGCCAGCAGTCAACGGGGGGAAGTAGTCTATGGCTACACCTTC. Its protein is CASSQRGEVVYGYTF.